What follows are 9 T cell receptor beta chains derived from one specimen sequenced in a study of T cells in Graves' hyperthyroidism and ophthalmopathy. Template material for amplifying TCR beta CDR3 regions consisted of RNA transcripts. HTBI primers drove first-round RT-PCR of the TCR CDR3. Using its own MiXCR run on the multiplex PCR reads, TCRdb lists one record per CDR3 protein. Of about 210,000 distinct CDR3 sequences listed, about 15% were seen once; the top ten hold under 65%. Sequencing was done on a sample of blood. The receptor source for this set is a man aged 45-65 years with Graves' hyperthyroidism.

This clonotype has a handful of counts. CDR3 nucleotides: TGTGCCAGCAGCCCAGCGGCCATGAACACTGAAGCTTTCTTT. Translation: CASSPAAMNTEAFF. The chain links TRBV7-9 to TRBJ1-1; D ambiguous. CDR3 length: 14 residues. CDR1 and CDR2 from the germline V gene are SEHNR and FQNEAQ (reference sequence). Trimming left V 5 bases short and J 0 bases short, with 10 bases between.

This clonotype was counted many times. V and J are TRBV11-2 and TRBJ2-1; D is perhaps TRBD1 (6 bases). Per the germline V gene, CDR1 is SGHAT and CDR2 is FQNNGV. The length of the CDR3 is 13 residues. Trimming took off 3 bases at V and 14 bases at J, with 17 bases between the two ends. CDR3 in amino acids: CASSLSYRDGKFF. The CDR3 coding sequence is TGTGCCAGCAGCTTGTCCTACAGGGATGGGAAGTTCTTC.

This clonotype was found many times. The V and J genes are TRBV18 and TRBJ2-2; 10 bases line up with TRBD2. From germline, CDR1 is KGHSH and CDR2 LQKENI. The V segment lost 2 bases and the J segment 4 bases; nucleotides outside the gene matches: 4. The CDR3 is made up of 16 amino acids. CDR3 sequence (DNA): TGTGCCAGCTCACCAACTAGCGGGATAGTCACCGGGGAGCTGTTTTTT. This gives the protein CASSPTSGIVTGELFF.

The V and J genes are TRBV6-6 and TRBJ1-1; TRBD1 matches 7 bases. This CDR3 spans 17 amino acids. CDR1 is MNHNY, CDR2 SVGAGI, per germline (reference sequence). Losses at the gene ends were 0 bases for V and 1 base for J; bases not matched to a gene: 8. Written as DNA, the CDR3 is TGTGCCAGCAGTTACTCTTCGGAGGGGGCGGGGAACACTGAAGCTTTCTTT. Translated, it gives CASSYSSEGAGNTEAFF.

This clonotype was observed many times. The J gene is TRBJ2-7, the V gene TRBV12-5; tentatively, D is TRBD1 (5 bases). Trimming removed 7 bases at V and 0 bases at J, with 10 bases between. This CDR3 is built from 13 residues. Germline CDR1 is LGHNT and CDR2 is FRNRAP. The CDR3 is CASAKTDSYEQYF. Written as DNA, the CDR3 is TGTGCTAGTGCTAAGACAGACTCCTACGAGCAGTACTTC.

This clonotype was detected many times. The chain's CDR3 is CASSLDSGQVYNEQFF. CDR3 nucleotide sequence: TGTGCCAGCAGCTTAGATTCGGGACAGGTGTACAATGAGCAGTTCTTC. V and J are TRBV11-3 and TRBJ2-1; 8 bases agree with TRBD1. The CDR3 extends over 16 amino acids. The ends lost 0 bases at V and 4 bases at J; junction bases unmatched: 5. Per germline, CDR1 SGHNT and CDR2 YENEEA.

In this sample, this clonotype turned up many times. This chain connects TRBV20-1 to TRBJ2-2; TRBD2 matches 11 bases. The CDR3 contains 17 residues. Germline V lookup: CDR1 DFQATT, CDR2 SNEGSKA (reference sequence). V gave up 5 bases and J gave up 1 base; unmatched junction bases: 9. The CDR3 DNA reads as TGCAGTGCTCCAACTAGCGGGAGTGGAGTGAACACCGGGGAGCTGTTTTTT. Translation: CSAPTSGSGVNTGELFF.

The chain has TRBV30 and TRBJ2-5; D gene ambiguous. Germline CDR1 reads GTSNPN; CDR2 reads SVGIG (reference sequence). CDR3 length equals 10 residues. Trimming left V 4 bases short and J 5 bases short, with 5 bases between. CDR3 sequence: CAWISETQYF. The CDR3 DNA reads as TGTGCCTGGATCTCCGAGACCCAGTACTTC.

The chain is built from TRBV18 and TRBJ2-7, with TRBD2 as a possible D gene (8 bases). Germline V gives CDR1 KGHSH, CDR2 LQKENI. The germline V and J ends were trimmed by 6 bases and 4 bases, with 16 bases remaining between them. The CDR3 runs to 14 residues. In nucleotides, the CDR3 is TGTGCCAGCTCCCCGGGAGGGGGCAGGTACGAGCAGTACTTC. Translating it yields CASSPGGGRYEQYF.